The clone carrying this TCR beta chain was detected a few times. Its antigen is not known. The source of the sample is a study of T-cell memory formation after mild COVID-19. Study information: In these data, TCR clusters were largely donor specific. General study points: From day 15 to 85, contracting clones were balanced between CD4 and CD8, whereas later expanders leaned toward CD4+. Pre-infection memory carried some responding clones, suggesting that cross-reactive memory joined.

Germline CDR1 LGHNA, CDR2 YSLEER. J lost 4 bases, V lost 4 bases, and 8 bases had no gene match. The length of the CDR3 is 16 residues. Constant-segment primers and 5'RACE yielded cDNA libraries for TCR alpha and TCR beta, each carrying sample barcodes and UMIs. TCRdb re-derived calls from the 5' RACE reads in MiXCR, one entry per CDR3 protein. The sample lists hundreds of thousands of distinct CDR3 sequences, roughly 17% occurring once. The sequencing input was PBMCs or a T cell subset sorted from them (not recorded which). The TCR originated in an adult woman who had mild COVID-19 (a few samples of this study predate the infection). Cell type and time point are not known. This sequence joins TRBV4-3 and TRBJ1-1; TRBD1 aligns across 11 bases. The CDR3 DNA sequence: TGCGCCAGCAGCCTCGGGACAGGGGGTCTGGGCACTGAAGCTTTCTTT. This gives the protein CASSLGTGGLGTEAFF.